The entry below describes one T cell receptor (beta chain). No antigen is known for it. Germline V CDR1 and CDR2: PRHDT, FYEKMQ (reference sequence). This CDR3 is built from 13 residues. Trimming pared 6 bases from V and 4 bases from J, leaving 12 bases between. The data belong to a study of siplizumab effects on memory and regulatory T cells. Sequencing used immunoSEQ multiplex PCR; TCRdb keeps in-frame clones, though not all of them. This sample carries about 26,000 clones, roughly 84% of them seen once, and the ten largest clones take about 25%. Broader study findings: Alloreactive sequences traceable to unstimulated CD4+ memory cells were significantly reduced by siplizumab. The apparent diversity of naive T cells exceeded that of memory cells, and naive T cells seemed to make a major contribution to the alloresponse. Roughly 75-95% of proliferating CD4+ or CD8+ clones lacked an assignable naive or memory phenotype.

The genes are TRBV13 and TRBJ1-2; no reliable D call. The sequence derives from a human donor in good health. The sequenced sample was memory CD4+ T cells sorted from blood. The CDR3 DNA follows: TGTGCCAGCAGTATCGGACCCTCCTATGGCTACACCTTC. Residues: CASSIGPSYGYTF.